Below, 30 T cell receptor beta chains from the same sample are listed, as sequenced in a study of shared clonotypes between healthy human individuals. Profiling relied on immunoSEQ multiplex PCR, and the TCRdb table lists in-frame clones only, not all of them. The profile covers 1.5 million to 1.9 million clones, with nearly 99% appearing a single time and 0.4% to 0.55% taken by the ten largest. What was sequenced was naive CD4+ T cells sorted from blood. Subset noted: CD45RA+ positively selected. The receptors stem from a man aged 25-40 years in good health.

The rearrangement links TRBV25-1 to TRBJ2-7, with no clear D. Trimming took 2 bases from V and 3 from J, leaving 8 bases between them. Looked up from germline, CDR1 is MGHDK and CDR2 is SYGVNS. The CDR3 spans 13 residues. The CDR3 nucleotides read TGTGCCAGCAGTGAAGACACTCTCTACGAGCAGTACTTC. Residues: CASSEDTLYEQYF.

The chain employs TRBV29-1 and TRBJ2-3; TRBD1 aligns across 9 bases. Germline values: CDR1 SQVTM, CDR2 ANQGSEA. This CDR3 spans 14 amino acids. V shed 6 bases, J shed 4 bases, and the junction held 8 bases outside the gene matches. CDR3 nucleotide sequence: TGCAGCGTGGCGGGACAGGGACTGGCAGATACGCAGTATTTT. Translated, it gives CSVAGQGLADTQYF.

This rearrangement joins TRBV9 to TRBJ2-1; a weak D match, TRBD2 (5 bases). Trimming took off 0 bases at V and 5 bases at J, with 15 bases between the two ends. The length of the CDR3 is 16 residues. CDR1 is SGDLS and CDR2 is YYNGEE in the germline V gene. The CDR3 sequence is CASSVGYIGVDNEQFF. The DNA for the CDR3 is TGTGCCAGCAGCGTAGGTTACATCGGGGTCGACAATGAGCAGTTCTTC.

The chain couples TRBV11-2 to TRBJ2-7, with 14 bases lining up with TRBD2. Germline V CDR1 and CDR2: SGHAT, FQNNGV. The CDR3 extends over 16 amino acids. After removal of 5 bases from V and 4 bases from J, the junction contained 7 bases not matched to a gene. The CDR3: CASSQGLAGVVYEQYF. The CDR3 DNA follows: TGTGCCAGCAGCCAGGGACTAGCGGGAGTAGTTTACGAGCAGTACTTC.

J is TRBJ2-7 and V is TRBV5-1; TRBD2 matches 12 bases. The germline V gene encodes CDR1 SGHRS and CDR2 YFSETQ. This CDR3 is 16 amino acids long. Germline trimming cut 3 bases from V and 3 bases from J; bases unmatched to any gene: 7. This chain's CDR3 is CASSYRTSGIYYEQYF. In DNA form, the CDR3 reads TGCGCCAGCAGCTACAGGACTAGCGGGATCTACTACGAGCAGTACTTC.

The chain employs TRBV6-5 and TRBJ1-2, with 7 bases lining up with TRBD1. This CDR3 has 13 residues. The V segment lost 2 bases and the J segment 7 bases; nucleotides outside the gene matches: 4. Germline V gene sequence: CDR1 MNHEY, CDR2 SVGAGI. In nucleotides, the CDR3 is TGTGCCAGCAGTTACCCCGGACAGGCTGGCTACACCTTC. Protein: CASSYPGQAGYTF.

This clone was seen a single time. The chain combines TRBV6-5 with TRBJ2-7; 10 bases align to TRBD2. CDR3 length: 13 amino acids. V gave up 8 bases and J gave up 5 bases; unmatched junction bases: 6. The germline V gene encodes CDR1 MNHEY and CDR2 SVGAGI. CDR3 nucleotide sequence: TGTGCCAGCGCGCCTAGCGGGAGCAACGAGCAGTACTTC. Translated, it gives CASAPSGSNEQYF.

The V and J genes are TRBV5-8 and TRBJ1-5; D unresolved. Germline-derived CDR1 and CDR2 are SGHTS and YDEGEE. This CDR3 is built from 14 residues. Trimming shortened V by 4 bases and J by 10 bases, and 18 bases separated the two germline ends. CDR3 coding DNA: TGTGCCAGCAGCCAGGTTGGCGGTTCGGGTCCCCAGCATTTT. Protein: CASSQVGGSGPQHF.

The chain has TRBV5-1 and TRBJ2-7; D remains ambiguous. CDR3 length: 13 amino acids. Per the germline V gene, CDR1 is SGHRS and CDR2 is YFSETQ. V lost 4 bases and J 1 base, leaving 9 bases between the germline ends. CDR3 sequence: CASSPAISYEQYF. CDR3 nucleotide sequence: TGCGCCAGCAGCCCGGCCATTTCCTACGAGCAGTACTTC.

This chain uses TRBV28 with TRBJ2-2; TRBD2 matches 7 bases. Germline V lookup: CDR1 MDHEN, CDR2 SYDVKM. There are 17 residues in the CDR3. V lost 3 bases, J lost 5 bases, and 12 bases stayed unmatched. CDR3: CASSLGSGSPGTGELFF. The CDR3 DNA sequence: TGTGCCAGCAGTTTGGGTAGCGGGTCACCGGGTACCGGGGAGCTGTTTTTT. The full variable domain, in which reference TRBV28 and TRBJ2-2 provide the parts outside the CDR3, is DVKVTQSSRYLVKRTGEKVFLECVQDMDHENMFWYRQDPGLGLRLIYFSYDVKMKEKGDIPEGYSVSREKKERFSLILESASTNQTSMYLCASSLGSGSPGTGELFFGEGSRLTVL.

The CDR3 sequence: CASSLFTYEQYF. CDR3 bases: TGTGCCAGCAGCTTATTCACCTACGAGCAGTACTTC. The V call is TRBV7-9, the J call TRBJ2-7, with D hard to call. Germline lookup yields CDR1 SEHNR and CDR2 FQNEAQ (reference sequence). The CDR3 length is 12 residues. V was pared by 2 bases and J by 2 bases, with 4 bases between.

The genes are TRBV4-3 and TRBJ2-7, with 7 bases identical to TRBD1. The CDR3 consists of 15 residues. CDR1 and CDR2 from the germline V gene are LGHNA and YSLEER. The J segment lost 4 bases and the V segment lost 0 bases, leaving 6 bases of the junction unmatched. CDR3 sequence: CASSQEYRGAYEQYF. CDR3 in DNA: TGCGCCAGCAGCCAAGAATACAGGGGAGCATACGAGCAGTACTTC.

The gene calls are TRBV13 and TRBJ1-5; tentatively, D is TRBD1 (5 bases). The CDR3 is 15 amino acids. Trimming removed 7 bases from V and 0 bases from J, with 13 bases in between. Germline loops: CDR1 PRHDT, CDR2 FYEKMQ (reference sequence). This CDR3 is CASNLDTYSNQPQHF. CDR3 nucleotide sequence: TGTGCCAGCAACTTGGACACTTATAGCAATCAGCCCCAGCATTTT.

The gene calls are TRBV9 and TRBJ2-7; a weak D match, TRBD1 (5 bases). V gave up 0 bases and J gave up 5 bases, with 15 bases separating them. CDR3 length: 15 amino acids. Germline loops: CDR1 SGDLS, CDR2 YYNGEE. CDR3 sequence: CASSVGQGVRDEQYF. In DNA, the CDR3 is TGTGCCAGCAGCGTAGGGCAGGGTGTAAGAGACGAGCAGTACTTC.

This chain links TRBV5-1 with TRBJ1-1; possibly TRBD1 for D (5 bases). The length of the CDR3 is 13 residues. Trimming shortened V by 3 bases and J by 7 bases, and 13 bases separated the two germline ends. Germline CDR1 and CDR2: SGHRS and YFSETQ. The CDR3 loop is CASSWRERGEAFF. The CDR3 region has the DNA TGCGCCAGCAGCTGGAGGGAAAGGGGTGAAGCTTTCTTT.

The rearrangement links TRBV7-8 to TRBJ2-7; 8 nucleotides line up with TRBD1. After removal of 5 bases from V and 4 bases from J, the junction contained 1 base not matched to a gene. CDR3 length: 12 amino acids. Germline V gene lookup returns CDR1 SGHVS and CDR2 FQNEAQ. CDR3 residues: CASSGQGYEQYF. For the CDR3, the DNA is TGTGCCAGCAGCGGACAGGGTTACGAGCAGTACTTC.

This chain connects TRBV4-1 to TRBJ1-2; 7 bases fit TRBD1. The junction had 7 bases not matched to a gene; V was cut back by 3 bases and J by 3 bases. Germline-derived CDR1 and CDR2 are MGHRA and YSYEKL. The CDR3 covers 15 residues. The CDR3, as DNA: TGCGCCAGCAGCCATCGTACAGGGGACCACTATGGCTACACCTTC. Amino acids: CASSHRTGDHYGYTF.

This chain links TRBV19 with TRBJ2-3; D might be TRBD1 (6 bases). V was clipped by 3 bases and J by 3 bases, with 13 bases between them. The germline gives CDR1 LNHDA, CDR2 SQIVND (reference sequence). The CDR3 is 15 amino acids. This CDR3 is CASSIFTGLTDTQYF. The CDR3 bases are TGTGCCAGTAGTATTTTTACAGGGCTAACAGATACGCAGTATTTT.

This clone was picked up one time. The chain combines TRBV7-2 with TRBJ2-5; 10 positions match TRBD2. From germline, CDR1 is SGHTA and CDR2 FQGNSA. Losses at the gene ends were 4 bases for V and 3 bases for J; bases not matched to a gene: 5. The CDR3 length is 15 residues. The CDR3 sequence: CASSSHGLAEETQYF. The CDR3 DNA follows: TGTGCCAGCAGCTCCCACGGACTAGCGGAAGAGACCCAGTACTTC.

The rearrangement links TRBV5-1 to TRBJ1-1; 7 nucleotides align to TRBD1. With V trimmed by 7 bases and J by 3 bases, 12 bases remained unmatched. CDR3 length: 15 residues. Per germline, CDR1 SGHRS and CDR2 YFSETQ. Here the CDR3 reads CASVDLTGKDTEAFF. CDR3 bases: TGCGCCAGCGTCGATTTGACAGGGAAAGACACTGAAGCTTTCTTT.

The rearrangement joins TRBV2 to TRBJ2-3; D possibly corresponds to TRBD2 (6 bases). CDR1 is SNHLY and CDR2 is FYNNEI in the germline V gene. Trimming left V 5 bases short and J 0 bases short, with 9 bases between. This CDR3 comprises 14 residues. CDR3 nucleotide sequence: TGTGCCAGCAGTTGGGGGACTAGCACAGATACGCAGTATTTT. The encoded protein is CASSWGTSTDTQYF. Filled out from reference TRBV2 and TRBJ2-3, the complete variable domain reads EPEVTQTPSHQVTQMGQEVILRCVPISNHLYFYWYRQILGQKVEFLVSFYNNEISEKSEIFDDQFSVERPDGSNFTLKIRSTKLEDSAMYFCASSWGTSTDTQYFGPGTRLTVL.

The gene calls are TRBV11-3 and TRBJ1-5, with 8 bases lining up with TRBD1. Looked up from germline, CDR1 is SGHNT and CDR2 is YENEEA. V was pared by 5 bases and J by 4 bases, with 7 bases of the junction left unmatched. This CDR3 spans 15 amino acids. CDR3 protein: CASSQDRVGNQPQHF. The CDR3 region has the DNA TGTGCCAGCAGCCAGGACAGGGTGGGAAATCAGCCCCAGCATTTT.

V and J are TRBV28 and TRBJ1-5; 11 bases match TRBD1. J gave up 7 bases and V 3 bases, and 17 bases lay outside the gene matches. Germline loops: CDR1 MDHEN, CDR2 SYDVKM. This CDR3 has 19 amino acids. Here the CDR3 reads CASSFLGFGTGGLVQPQHF. The DNA of the CDR3 is TGTGCCAGCAGTTTTCTGGGATTTGGGACAGGGGGTTTGGTCCAGCCCCAGCATTTT.

This rearrangement joins TRBV5-1 to TRBJ2-2; 16 bases line up with TRBD2. The ends lost 3 bases at V and 3 bases at J; junction bases unmatched: 8. The CDR3 is 19 amino acids. CDR1 and CDR2 (germline): SGHRS, YFSETQ. The CDR3 coding sequence is TGCGCCAGCAGCTCGGGACTAGCGGGAGGGTATTCCGACACCGGGGAGCTGTTTTTT. Its translation is CASSSGLAGGYSDTGELFF.

The CDR3, as DNA: TGCGCCAGCAGCCGCATCGGGGGGTCAGATACGCAGTATTTT. This codes for CASSRIGGSDTQYF. The chain combines TRBV5-1 with TRBJ2-3, with 7 nucleotides matching TRBD2. The germline V gene has CDR1 SGHRS and CDR2 YFSETQ. After removal of 4 bases from V and 4 bases from J, the junction contained 6 bases not matched to a gene. The CDR3 has 14 amino acids.

The CDR3 is CASSPGQGLNQPQHF. The CDR3 DNA sequence: TGTGCCAGCAGTCCGGGACAGGGCCTCAATCAGCCCCAGCATTTT. The chain links TRBV6-6 to TRBJ1-5; 9 positions agree with TRBD1. V shed 5 bases, J shed 3 bases, and the junction held 5 bases outside the gene matches. Per germline, CDR1 MNHNY and CDR2 SVGAGI (reference sequence). CDR3 length: 15 residues.

The V gene is TRBV29-1, the J gene TRBJ2-5, with no clear D. Trimming took 4 bases from V and 5 from J, leaving 11 bases between them. CDR1 is SQVTM, CDR2 ANQGSEA, per germline. The CDR3 is made up of 12 amino acids. The CDR3 DNA reads as TGCAGCGTTGGGCCCGGGCGGGAGACCCAGTACTTC. This encodes CSVGPGRETQYF.

The CDR3 region is CATLGGSYNEQFF. The CDR3 bases are TGTGCCACTCTAGGAGGATCCTACAATGAGCAGTTCTTC. The V and J genes are TRBV10-3 and TRBJ2-1, with D tentatively TRBD2 (5 bases). The CDR3 has 13 amino acids. V was shortened by 10 bases and J by 1 base, with 11 bases between the two germline ends. CDR1 and CDR2 (germline): ENHRY, SYGVKD.

The chain employs TRBV19 and TRBJ2-1; TRBD2 matches at 13 bases. The length of the CDR3 is 13 residues. Germline lookup yields CDR1 LNHDA and CDR2 SQIVND (reference sequence). J gave up 9 bases and V 10 bases, and 6 bases lay outside the gene matches. The CDR3 nucleotides are TGTGCCACCCGACTAGCGGGAGGAGGTGAGCAGTTCTTC. Residues: CATRLAGGGEQFF.

V is TRBV19 and J is TRBJ2-2; a weak D match, TRBD1 (5 bases). Germline values: CDR1 LNHDA, CDR2 SQIVND (reference sequence). Trimming removed 0 bases from V and 6 bases from J, with 8 bases in between. This CDR3 region has 14 residues. The CDR3 loop reads CASSIESGSGELFF. As DNA, the CDR3 is TGTGCCAGTAGTATAGAATCAGGGTCCGGGGAGCTGTTTTTT. The entire variable domain, with the rest obtained from reference TRBV19 and TRBJ2-2, is as follows: DGGITQSPKYLFRKEGQNVTLSCEQNLNHDAMYWYRQDPGQGLRLIYYSQIVNDFQKGDIAEGYSVSREKKESFPLTVTSAQKNPTAFYLCASSIESGSGELFFGEGSRLTVL.